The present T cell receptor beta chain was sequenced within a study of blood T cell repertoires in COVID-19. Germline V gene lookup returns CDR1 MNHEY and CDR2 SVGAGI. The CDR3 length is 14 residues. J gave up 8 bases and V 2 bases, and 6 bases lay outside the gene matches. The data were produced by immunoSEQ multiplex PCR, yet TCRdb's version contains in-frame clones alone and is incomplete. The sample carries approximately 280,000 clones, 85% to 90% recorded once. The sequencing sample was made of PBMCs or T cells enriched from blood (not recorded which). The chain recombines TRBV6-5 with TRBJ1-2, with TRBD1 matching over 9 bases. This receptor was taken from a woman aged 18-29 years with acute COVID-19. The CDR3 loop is CASSYGGQGRGYTF. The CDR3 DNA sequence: TGTGCCAGCAGTTACGGAGGACAGGGGCGCGGCTACACCTTC.